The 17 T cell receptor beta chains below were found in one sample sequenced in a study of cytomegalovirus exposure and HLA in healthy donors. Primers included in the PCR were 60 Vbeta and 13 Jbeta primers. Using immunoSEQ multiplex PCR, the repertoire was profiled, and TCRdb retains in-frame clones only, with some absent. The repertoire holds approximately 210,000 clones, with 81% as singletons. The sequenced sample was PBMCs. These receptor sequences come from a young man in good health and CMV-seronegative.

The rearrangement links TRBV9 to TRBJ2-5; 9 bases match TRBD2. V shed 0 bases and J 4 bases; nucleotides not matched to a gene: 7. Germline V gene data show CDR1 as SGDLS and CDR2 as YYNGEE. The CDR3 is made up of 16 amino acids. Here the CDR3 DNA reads TGTGCCAGCAGCGTAGGTCTGCGGGAGGGCCGAGAGACCCAGTACTTC. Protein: CASSVGLREGRETQYF.

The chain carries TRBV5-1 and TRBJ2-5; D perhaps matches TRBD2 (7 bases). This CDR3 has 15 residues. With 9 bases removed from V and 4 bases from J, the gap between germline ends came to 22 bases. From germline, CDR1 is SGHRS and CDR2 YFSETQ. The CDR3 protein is CATSFGGGGGETQYF. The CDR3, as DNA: TGCGCCACCTCCTTCGGGGGCGGGGGAGGAGAGACCCAGTACTTC.

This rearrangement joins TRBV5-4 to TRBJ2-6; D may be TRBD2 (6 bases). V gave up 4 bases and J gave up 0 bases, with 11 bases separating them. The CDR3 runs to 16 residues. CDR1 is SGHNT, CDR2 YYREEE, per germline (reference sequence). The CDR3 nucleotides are TGTGCCAGCAGCCCGGGGACTGGCTCTGGGGCCAACGTCCTGACTTTC. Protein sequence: CASSPGTGSGANVLTF.

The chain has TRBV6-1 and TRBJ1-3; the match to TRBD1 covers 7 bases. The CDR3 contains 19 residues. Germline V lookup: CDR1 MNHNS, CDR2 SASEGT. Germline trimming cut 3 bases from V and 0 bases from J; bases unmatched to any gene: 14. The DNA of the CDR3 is TGTGCCAGCAGTGACCCTGCGGGACAGAGGGGCTACTCTGGAAACACCATATATTTT. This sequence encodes CASSDPAGQRGYSGNTIYF.

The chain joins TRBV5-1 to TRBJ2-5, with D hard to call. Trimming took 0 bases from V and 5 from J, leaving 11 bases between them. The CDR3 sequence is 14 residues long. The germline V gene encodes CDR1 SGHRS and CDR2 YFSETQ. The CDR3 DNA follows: TGCGCCAGCAGCTTGGGTAGGCAAGCGGAGACCCAGTACTTC. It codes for CASSLGRQAETQYF.

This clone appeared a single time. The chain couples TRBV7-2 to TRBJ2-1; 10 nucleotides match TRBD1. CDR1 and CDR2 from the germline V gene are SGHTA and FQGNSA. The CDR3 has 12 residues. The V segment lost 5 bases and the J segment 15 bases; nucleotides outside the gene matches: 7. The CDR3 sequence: CASSVGDRGRFF. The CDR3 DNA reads TGTGCCAGCAGCGTAGGGGACAGGGGACGGTTCTTC.

The CDR3 DNA reads TGTGCCAGCATGACTGGCAGTCCCCACGGCTACACCTTC. This translates into CASMTGSPHGYTF. The chain combines TRBV2 with TRBJ1-2; no clear D gene. This CDR3 contains 13 residues. Germline CDR1 SNHLY, CDR2 FYNNEI. Trimming removed 7 bases at V and 8 bases at J, with 17 bases between.

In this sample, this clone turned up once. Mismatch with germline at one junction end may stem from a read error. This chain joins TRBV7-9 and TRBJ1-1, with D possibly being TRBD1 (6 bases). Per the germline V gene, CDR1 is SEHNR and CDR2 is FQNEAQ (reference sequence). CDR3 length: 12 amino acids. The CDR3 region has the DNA TGTTCCAGCAACAGGGAGTTCGCTGAAGCTTTCTTT. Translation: CSSNREFAEAFF. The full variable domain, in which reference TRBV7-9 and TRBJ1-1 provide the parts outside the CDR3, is DTGVSQNPRHKITKRGQNVTFRCDPISEHNRLYWYRQTLGQGPEFLTYFQNEAQLEKSRLLSDRFSAERPKGSFSTLEIQRTEQGDSAMYLCSSNREFAEAFFGQGTRLTVV.

The CDR3 sequence is CASSLVASYSYEQYF. DNA for the CDR3: TGTGCCAGCAGCTTAGTTGCTAGCTACTCCTACGAGCAGTACTTC. The chain joins TRBV11-2 to TRBJ2-5, with D maybe TRBD2 (5 bases). Gene TRBJ2-7 matches the end of the DNA better, so the J call may be wrong. CDR3 size: 15 residues. Germline CDR1 and CDR2: SGHAT and FQNNGV.

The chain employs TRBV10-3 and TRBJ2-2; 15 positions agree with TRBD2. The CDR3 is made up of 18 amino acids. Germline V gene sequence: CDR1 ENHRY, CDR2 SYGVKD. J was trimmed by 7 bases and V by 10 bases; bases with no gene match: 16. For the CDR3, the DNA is TGTGCCAGCCTCCCTACTAATGGACTAGCGGGAGGGAGCGGGGAGCTGTTTTTT. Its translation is CASLPTNGLAGGSGELFF.

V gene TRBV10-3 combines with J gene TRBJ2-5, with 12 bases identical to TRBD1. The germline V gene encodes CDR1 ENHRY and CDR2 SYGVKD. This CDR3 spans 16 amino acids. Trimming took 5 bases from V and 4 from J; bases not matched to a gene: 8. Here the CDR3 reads CAISTTGTGGRETQYF. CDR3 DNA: TGTGCCATCAGTACTACCGGGACAGGGGGCCGAGAGACCCAGTACTTC.

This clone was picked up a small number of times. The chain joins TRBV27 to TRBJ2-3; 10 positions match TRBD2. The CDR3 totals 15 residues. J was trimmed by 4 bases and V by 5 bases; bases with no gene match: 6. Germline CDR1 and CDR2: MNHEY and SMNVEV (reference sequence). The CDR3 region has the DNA TGTGCCAGCAGTCAAGCGGGAGGGAGCCCAGATACGCAGTATTTT. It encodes CASSQAGGSPDTQYF.

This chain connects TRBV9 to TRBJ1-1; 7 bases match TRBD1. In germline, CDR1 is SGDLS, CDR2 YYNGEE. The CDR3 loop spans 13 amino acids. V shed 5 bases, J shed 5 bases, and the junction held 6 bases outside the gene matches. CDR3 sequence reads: CASSDRVGTEAFF. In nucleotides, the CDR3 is TGTGCCAGCAGTGACAGGGTAGGGACTGAAGCTTTCTTT.

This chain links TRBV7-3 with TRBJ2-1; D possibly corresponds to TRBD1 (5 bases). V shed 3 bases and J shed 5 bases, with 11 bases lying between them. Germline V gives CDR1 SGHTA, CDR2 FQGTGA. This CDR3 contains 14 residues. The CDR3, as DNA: TGTGCCAGCAGCTTCTCCGACAGACACAATGAGCAGTTCTTC. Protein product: CASSFSDRHNEQFF.

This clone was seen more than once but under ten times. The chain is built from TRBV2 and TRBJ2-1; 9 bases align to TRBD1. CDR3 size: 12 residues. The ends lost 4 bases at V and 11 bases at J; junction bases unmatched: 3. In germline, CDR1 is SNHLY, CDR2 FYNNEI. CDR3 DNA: TGTGCCAGCAGTGGACAGGGGGAACAGCAGTTCTTC. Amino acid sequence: CASSGQGEQQFF.

This CDR3 is CASRYDTRNTEAFF. The DNA of the CDR3 is TGTGCCAGCAGGTACGATACGAGGAATACTGAAGCTTTCTTT. This chain links TRBV6-5 with TRBJ1-1; D gene uncertain. The CDR3 sequence is 14 residues long. Germline CDR1 MNHEY, CDR2 SVGAGI. Trimming took 6 bases from V and 5 from J, leaving 16 bases between them.

The CDR3 DNA reads TGTGCCAGCAGCCGCGGGAGGGCCGGGTTCAATGAGCAGTTCTTC. Translation: CASSRGRAGFNEQFF. The rearrangement uses TRBV7-3 and TRBJ2-1; 9 bases line up with TRBD2. Losses at the gene ends were 5 bases for V and 6 bases for J; bases not matched to a gene: 8. The V gene's germline CDR1 is SGHTA and CDR2 FQGTGA. This CDR3 is 15 amino acids long.